A selection of T cell receptor beta chains follows, all from one sample in a study of cytomegalovirus exposure and HLA in healthy donors. Sequencing used immunoSEQ multiplex PCR; TCRdb keeps in-frame clones, though not all of them. Counted here are around 120,000 clones, around three quarters occurring once; the ten biggest clones make up 2.7%. The sequencing sample was made of PBMCs. The receptors were sampled from a woman between 40 and 50 years old in good health and CMV-seropositive. The CDR3 runs from the conserved cysteine through the conserved F or W. The D gene is left open where the match is weak. The size entry is marked missing in some rows and otherwise reads once, few, many or a size class.

cdr3_aa: CASTYRGQGVQQYF
cdr3_nt: TGTGCCAGCACCTACCGGGGACAGGGTGTCCAGCAGTACTTC
clone_size: -
v_call: TRBV11-2
d_call: TRBD1
j_call: TRBJ2-7

cdr3_aa: CASSQDLGNQPQHF
cdr3_nt: TGCGCCAGCAGCCAAGATCTCGGCAATCAGCCCCAGCATTTT
clone_size: few
v_call: TRBV4-3
d_call: -
j_call: TRBJ1-5

cdr3_aa: CASSRLAEPNTGELFF
cdr3_nt: TGCGCCAGCAGCCGACTAGCGGAACCGAACACCGGGGAGCTGTTTTTT
clone_size: -
v_call: TRBV4-1
d_call: TRBD2
j_call: TRBJ2-2

cdr3_aa: CASSRGLAGQETQYF
cdr3_nt: TGTGCCAGTAGTCGAGGACTAGCGGGGCAAGAGACCCAGTACTTC
clone_size: -
v_call: TRBV19
d_call: TRBD2
j_call: TRBJ2-5

cdr3_aa: CSARTAQETQYF
cdr3_nt: TGCAGCGCCCGGACAGCCCAAGAGACCCAGTACTTC
clone_size: -
v_call: TRBV29-1
d_call: -
j_call: TRBJ2-5

cdr3_aa: CASSPTGEANYGYTF
cdr3_nt: TGTGCCAGCAGCCCGACAGGGGAAGCTAACTATGGCTACACCTTC
clone_size: -
v_call: TRBV7-9
d_call: TRBD1
j_call: TRBJ1-2

cdr3_aa: CASGPTLAGGSDTQYF
cdr3_nt: TGTGCTAGTGGTCCCACCTTAGCGGGGGGTTCAGATACGCAGTATTTT
clone_size: -
v_call: TRBV12-5
d_call: TRBD2
j_call: TRBJ2-3

cdr3_aa: CASSLAQGRGTDTQYF
cdr3_nt: TGCGCCAGCAGCTTGGCGCAGGGCCGAGGCACAGATACGCAGTATTTT
clone_size: -
v_call: TRBV5-1
d_call: -
j_call: TRBJ2-3

cdr3_aa: CAISERASGSYNEQFF
cdr3_nt: TGTGCCATCAGTGAGCGGGCTAGCGGTTCCTACAATGAGCAGTTCTTC
clone_size: -
v_call: TRBV10-3
d_call: TRBD2
j_call: TRBJ2-1

cdr3_aa: CASSPGTSGRPLVEQFF
cdr3_nt: TGTGCCAGCTCACCGGGGACTAGCGGGAGACCTTTGGTTGAGCAGTTCTTC
clone_size: -
v_call: TRBV18
d_call: TRBD2
j_call: TRBJ2-1

cdr3_aa: CASSSREYSEQFF
cdr3_nt: TGTGCCAGCAGCTCCCGGGAGTATAGTGAGCAGTTCTTC
clone_size: -
v_call: TRBV6-5
d_call: -
j_call: TRBJ2-1

cdr3_aa: CASSKDRGLEAFF
cdr3_nt: TGTGCCAGCAGCAAGGACAGGGGCCTTGAAGCTTTCTTT
clone_size: -
v_call: TRBV7-6
d_call: TRBD1
j_call: TRBJ1-1

cdr3_aa: CASSLGVDRGADTQYF
cdr3_nt: TGCGCCAGCAGCTTGGGAGTGGACAGGGGAGCAGATACGCAGTATTTT
clone_size: -
v_call: TRBV5-1
d_call: TRBD1
j_call: TRBJ2-3

cdr3_aa: CASTPVLTNYGYTF
cdr3_nt: TGTGCCAGTACTCCGGTACTAACTAACTATGGCTACACCTTC
clone_size: -
v_call: TRBV19
d_call: -
j_call: TRBJ1-2

cdr3_aa: CASSPVMIGQGRSSYEQYF
cdr3_nt: TGTGCCAGCAGTCCCGTAATGATAGGACAGGGAAGATCCTCCTACGAGCAGTACTTC
clone_size: -
v_call: TRBV2
d_call: TRBD1
j_call: TRBJ2-7

cdr3_aa: CASRFPWERGGGEETQYF
cdr3_nt: TGTGCAAGTCGCTTCCCGTGGGAACGGGGCGGGGGGGAAGAGACCCAGTACTTC
clone_size: -
v_call: TRBV12-2
d_call: -
j_call: TRBJ2-5

cdr3_aa: CASSARPGLGEAFF
cdr3_nt: TGTGCCAGCAGCGCTCGGCCAGGGTTAGGTGAAGCTTTCTTT
clone_size: -
v_call: TRBV2
d_call: -
j_call: TRBJ1-1

cdr3_aa: CASGREVNTEAFF
cdr3_nt: TGTGCCAGCGGCCGGGAGGTAAACACTGAAGCTTTCTTT
clone_size: once
v_call: TRBV6-1
d_call: -
j_call: TRBJ1-1

cdr3_aa: CASLGGYREGKLFF
cdr3_nt: TGTGCCAGCCTCGGCGGATACAGGGAGGGAAAACTGTTTTTT
clone_size: -
v_call: TRBV2
d_call: -
j_call: TRBJ1-4

cdr3_aa: CASSSGGPNTGELFF
cdr3_nt: TGTGCCAGCAGCTCCGGGGGGCCGAACACCGGGGAGCTGTTTTTT
clone_size: -
v_call: TRBV11-2
d_call: -
j_call: TRBJ2-2

cdr3_aa: CSVEGQVYGYTF
cdr3_nt: TGCAGCGTTGAGGGGCAGGTCTATGGCTACACCTTC
clone_size: -
v_call: TRBV29-1
d_call: -
j_call: TRBJ1-2

cdr3_aa: CASTRDRPYEQYF
cdr3_nt: TGTGCCAGCACAAGGGACAGACCCTACGAGCAGTACTTC
clone_size: once
v_call: TRBV25-1
d_call: TRBD1
j_call: TRBJ2-7

cdr3_aa: CAGADRDSNQPQHF
cdr3_nt: TGTGCCGGGGCCGACAGGGATAGCAATCAGCCCCAGCATTTT
clone_size: -
v_call: TRBV6-1
d_call: TRBD1
j_call: TRBJ1-5

cdr3_aa: CASSLSQYGYTF
cdr3_nt: TGTGCCAGCAGCTTAAGTCAGTATGGCTACACCTTC
clone_size: -
v_call: TRBV7-9
d_call: -
j_call: TRBJ1-2

cdr3_aa: CASSPTGLVYEKLFF
cdr3_nt: TGTGCCAGTAGCCCAACAGGGTTGGTCTACGAAAAACTGTTTTTT
clone_size: -
v_call: TRBV19
d_call: -
j_call: TRBJ1-4

cdr3_aa: CASSPGTSYEQYF
cdr3_nt: TGTGCCAGTAGTCCCGGGACTAGCTACGAGCAGTACTTC
clone_size: once
v_call: TRBV19
d_call: TRBD2
j_call: TRBJ2-7

cdr3_aa: CASSKKGGETEKLFF
cdr3_nt: TGTGCCAGCAGCAAGAAGGGCGGGGAAACTGAAAAACTGTTTTTT
clone_size: once
v_call: TRBV5-4
d_call: -
j_call: TRBJ1-4

cdr3_aa: CASSLGWTNRGDDQPQHF
cdr3_nt: TGTGCCAGCAGCTTAGGGTGGACGAACAGGGGGGATGATCAGCCCCAGCATTTT
clone_size: -
v_call: TRBV7-9
d_call: TRBD1
j_call: TRBJ1-5

cdr3_aa: CASSYSGGQETQYF
cdr3_nt: TGTGCCAGCAGTTACTCAGGAGGGCAAGAGACCCAGTACTTC
clone_size: once
v_call: TRBV6-5
d_call: -
j_call: TRBJ2-5

cdr3_aa: CSAHSGLSNYGYTF
cdr3_nt: TGCAGCGCCCACTCGGGACTGTCCAACTATGGCTACACCTTC
clone_size: -
v_call: TRBV29-1
d_call: -
j_call: TRBJ1-2

cdr3_aa: CASSFRGASGRVWDEQFF
cdr3_nt: TGTGCCAGCAGCTTCCGGGGGGCTAGCGGCAGGGTGTGGGATGAGCAGTTCTTC
clone_size: once
v_call: TRBV11-2
d_call: -
j_call: TRBJ2-1

cdr3_aa: CASSSRQGTSQDQPQHF
cdr3_nt: TGTGCCAGCAGCTCCCGACAGGGAACAAGTCAGGATCAGCCCCAGCATTTT
clone_size: -
v_call: TRBV5-6
d_call: TRBD1
j_call: TRBJ1-5

cdr3_aa: CASSFSPRQGRVGELFF
cdr3_nt: TGTGCCAGTAGTTTCTCACCCCGACAGGGGAGGGTCGGGGAGCTGTTTTTT
clone_size: -
v_call: TRBV19
d_call: -
j_call: TRBJ2-2

cdr3_aa: CATRGQGSYEQYF
cdr3_nt: TGTGCCACCAGGGGACAGGGGAGTTACGAGCAGTACTTC
clone_size: -
v_call: TRBV15
d_call: TRBD1
j_call: TRBJ2-7

cdr3_aa: CASSLGWGGADTQYF
cdr3_nt: TGTGCCAGCAGCTTAGGGTGGGGGGGTGCAGATACGCAGTATTTT
clone_size: -
v_call: TRBV7-2
d_call: TRBD2
j_call: TRBJ2-3

cdr3_aa: CASSLSGSSYNEQFF
cdr3_nt: TGTGCCAGCAGCTTATCCGGGAGCTCCTACAATGAGCAGTTCTTC
clone_size: -
v_call: TRBV7-6
d_call: -
j_call: TRBJ2-1

cdr3_aa: CATSSLAARVHEQYF
cdr3_nt: TGTGCCACCAGCAGCCTGGCGGCCAGGGTCCACGAGCAGTACTTC
clone_size: -
v_call: TRBV15
d_call: -
j_call: TRBJ2-7

cdr3_aa: CASSYGKSTDTQYF
cdr3_nt: TGTGCCAGCAGCTACGGGAAAAGCACAGATACGCAGTATTTT
clone_size: few
v_call: TRBV7-9
d_call: -
j_call: TRBJ2-3

cdr3_aa: CATSRGRVAEAFF
cdr3_nt: TGTGCCACCAGCAGAGGTCGGGTGGCTGAAGCTTTCTTT
clone_size: once
v_call: TRBV15
d_call: -
j_call: TRBJ1-1

cdr3_aa: CASSLAVAGGPSYEQYF
cdr3_nt: TGTGCCAGCAGCTTAGCGGTAGCGGGAGGACCTTCCTACGAGCAGTACTTC
clone_size: -
v_call: TRBV7-8
d_call: TRBD2
j_call: TRBJ2-7

cdr3_aa: CAWSPTESSKQFF
cdr3_nt: TGTGCCTGGAGTCCGACAGAAAGCAGCAAGCAGTTCTTC
clone_size: -
v_call: TRBV30
d_call: -
j_call: TRBJ2-1

cdr3_aa: CASSQDWIKAGGELFF
cdr3_nt: TGTGCCAGCAGCCAAGACTGGATTAAAGCGGGCGGGGAGCTGTTTTTT
clone_size: -
v_call: TRBV4-2
d_call: -
j_call: TRBJ2-2

cdr3_aa: CASSPRPFVGDSPLHF
cdr3_nt: TGTGCCAGCAGCCCCAGGCCGTTTGTTGGTGATTCACCCCTCCACTTT
clone_size: -
v_call: TRBV9
d_call: -
j_call: TRBJ1-6

cdr3_aa: CASSTSPTRASGQETQYF
cdr3_nt: TGTGCCAGCAGCACATCCCCGACAAGGGCTAGCGGCCAAGAGACCCAGTACTTC
clone_size: -
v_call: TRBV9
d_call: TRBD2
j_call: TRBJ2-5

cdr3_aa: CASSHADRDGAPLYF
cdr3_nt: TGCGCCAGCAGCCATGCCGACAGGGACGGTGCACCCCTCTACTTT
clone_size: -
v_call: TRBV4-3
d_call: TRBD1
j_call: TRBJ1-6

cdr3_aa: CASSEEYIRKETQYF
cdr3_nt: TGTGCCAGCAGTGAAGAGTACATCCGAAAAGAGACCCAGTACTTC
clone_size: -
v_call: TRBV2
d_call: -
j_call: TRBJ2-5

cdr3_aa: CASTDPARDAYGYTF
cdr3_nt: TGTGCCAGTACCGATCCGGCTCGGGATGCCTATGGCTACACCTTC
clone_size: -
v_call: TRBV19
d_call: -
j_call: TRBJ1-2

cdr3_aa: CASSSSLARSDTQYF
cdr3_nt: TGTGCCAGCAGTTCCTCCTTAGCGCGGTCAGATACGCAGTATTTT
clone_size: once
v_call: TRBV6-5
d_call: -
j_call: TRBJ2-3